This T cell receptor (beta chain) is drawn from a study of stem cell transplantation in POMP-related autoinflammatory disease. Findings and limits, study-wide: Fewer unique TRB V-J gene pairings were identified in patients with PRAID.

The CDR3 consists of 18 residues. Germline CDR1 SEHNR, CDR2 FQNEAQ (reference sequence). V lost 5 bases to trimming and J lost 3 bases, with 24 bases between them. Some clones are missing from TCRdb's copy, which holds only in-frame ones; the method was immunoSEQ multiplex PCR. The sample consists of more than 20,000 clones, around four fifths of them appearing once. In its sample, this clone was seen once. What it binds is not known. The chain is built from TRBV7-9 and TRBJ2-3; possible D gene TRBD2, 7 bases. The sequences come from CD4+ T cells from PBMCs, collected before stem cell transplantation. The sequence came from a human donor with POMP-related autoinflammation and immune dysregulation (PRAID). The CDR3 DNA reads TGTGCCAGCAGCACGGGGGGCCTCCTAACTTCAAGGACAGATACGCAGTATTTT. Amino acid sequence: CASSTGGLLTSRTDTQYF.